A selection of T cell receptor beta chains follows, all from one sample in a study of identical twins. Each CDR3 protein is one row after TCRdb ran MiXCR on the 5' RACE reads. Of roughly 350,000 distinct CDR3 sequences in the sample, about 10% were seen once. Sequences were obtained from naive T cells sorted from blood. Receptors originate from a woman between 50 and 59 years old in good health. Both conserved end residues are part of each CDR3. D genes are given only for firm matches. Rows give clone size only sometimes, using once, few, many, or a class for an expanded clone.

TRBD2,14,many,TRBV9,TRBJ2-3,TGTGCCAGCAGCGCTAGCGGGAGTACAGATACGCAGTATTTT,CASSASGSTDTQYF
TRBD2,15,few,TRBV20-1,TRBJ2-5,TGCAGTGCCACAATCTCTAGCGGGAGGGGGGAGACCCAGTACTTC,CSATISSGRGETQYF
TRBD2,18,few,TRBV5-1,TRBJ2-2,TGCGCCAGCAGCCACTGGGAGGGGACTAGCACTCTCACCGGGGAGCTGTTTTTT,CASSHWEGTSTLTGELFF
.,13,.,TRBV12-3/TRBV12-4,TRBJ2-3,TGTGCCAGCAGTTTAAGGGCGGGAAATACGCAGTATTTT,CASSLRAGNTQYF
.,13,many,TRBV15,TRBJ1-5,TGTGCCACCAGCAGAGGGGAGGATCAGCCCCAGCATTTT,CATSRGEDQPQHF
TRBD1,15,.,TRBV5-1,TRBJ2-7,TGCGCCAGCAGCCCAAGACAGGGTCTGTCCTACGAGCAGTACTTC,CASSPRQGLSYEQYF
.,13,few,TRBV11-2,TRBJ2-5,TGTGCCAGCAGCTTGCCAAACTCAGAGACCCAGTACTTC,CASSLPNSETQYF
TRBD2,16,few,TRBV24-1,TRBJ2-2,TGTGCCACCAGTGATTTTCGGACTAGTCCCGCCGGGGAGCTGTTTTTT,CATSDFRTSPAGELFF
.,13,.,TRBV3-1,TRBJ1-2,TGTGCCAGCAGCCAAGGACAACTCTATGGCTACACCTTC,CASSQGQLYGYTF
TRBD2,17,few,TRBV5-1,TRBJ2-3,TGCGCCAGCAGTCCACTTAGCGGGAGAGGGAACACAGATACGCAGTATTTT,CASSPLSGRGNTDTQYF
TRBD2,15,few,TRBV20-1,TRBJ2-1,TGCAGTGCTATAACTAGCGGGAGTACGTACAATGAGCAGTTCTTC,CSAITSGSTYNEQFF
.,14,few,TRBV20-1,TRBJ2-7,TGCAGTGCTACTCAGACAGGGCCCCGTAGCGGGCAGTACTTC,CSATQTGPRSGQYF
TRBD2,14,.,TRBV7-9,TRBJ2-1,TGTGCCAGCAGCGTAGCGGGAGGGCTGGATGAGCAGTTCTTC,CASSVAGGLDEQFF
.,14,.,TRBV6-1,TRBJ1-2,TGTGCCAGCAGTGAACTTGAGGCATACTATGGCTACACCTTC,CASSELEAYYGYTF
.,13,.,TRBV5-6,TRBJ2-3,TGTGCCAGCAGCTCCCGGGTCGGAGATACGCAGTATTTT,CASSSRVGDTQYF
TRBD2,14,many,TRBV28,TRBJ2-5,TGTGCCAGCACCACTAGCGGCCTCCAAGAGACCCAGTACTTC,CASTTSGLQETQYF
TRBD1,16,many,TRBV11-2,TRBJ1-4,TGTGCCAGCAGCTTATCTGCGGGACAGGGGGTTCTCAGCCTGTTTTTT,CASSLSAGQGVLSLFF
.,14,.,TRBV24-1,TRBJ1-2,TGTGCCACCAGTGATTCCACATTTAACTATGGCTACACCTTC,CATSDSTFNYGYTF
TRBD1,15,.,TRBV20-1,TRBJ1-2,TGCAGTGCTAGAGACCAGACAGGGGGGCACTATGGCTACACCTTC,CSARDQTGGHYGYTF
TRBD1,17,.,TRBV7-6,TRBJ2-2,TGTGCCAGCAGCTTATCGCGACAGGGAATGCGGCCCGGGGAGCTGTTTTTT,CASSLSRQGMRPGELFF
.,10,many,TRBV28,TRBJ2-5,TGTGCCAGCAGTTCCGAGACCCAGTACTTC,CASSSETQYF
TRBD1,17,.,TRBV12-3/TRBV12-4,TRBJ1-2,TGTGCCAGCAGTAAAACCGGGACAGGTCTTTTGGACTATGGCTACACCTTC,CASSKTGTGLLDYGYTF
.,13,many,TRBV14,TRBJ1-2,TGTGCCAGCAGTCAGACAGTTAACTATGGCTACACCTTC,CASSQTVNYGYTF
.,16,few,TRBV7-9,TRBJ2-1,TGTGCCAGCAGTTCGGTTGGGGGCGGGAGTTCCAATGAGCAGTTCTTC,CASSSVGGGSSNEQFF
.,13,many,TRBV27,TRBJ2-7,TGTGCCAGCAGTGTCGACAGCTCCTACGAGCAGTACTTC,CASSVDSSYEQYF
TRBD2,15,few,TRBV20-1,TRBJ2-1,TGCAGTGCTCAACCTACTAGCGGGATCTACAATGAGCAGTTCTTC,CSAQPTSGIYNEQFF
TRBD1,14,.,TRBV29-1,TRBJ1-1,TGCAGCGTGGGGGGACAGGGTGGAGACACTGAAGCTTTCTTT,CSVGGQGGDTEAFF
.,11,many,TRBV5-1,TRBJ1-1,TGCGCCAGCAGTATAGGGCAGCAAGCTTTCTTT,CASSIGQQAFF
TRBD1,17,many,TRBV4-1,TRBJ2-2,TGCGCCAGCAGCCAAGTAAAACAGGGGGCATGGACCGGGGAGCTGTTTTTT,CASSQVKQGAWTGELFF
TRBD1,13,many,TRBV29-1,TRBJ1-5,TGCAGCGCTCAGACAGGGAGGGATCAGCCCCAGCATTTT,CSAQTGRDQPQHF
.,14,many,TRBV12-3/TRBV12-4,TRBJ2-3,TGTGCCAGCAGTTCCTTCGGACGCGCGGATACGCAGTATTTT,CASSSFGRADTQYF
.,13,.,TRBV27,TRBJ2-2,TGTGCCAGCAGCCCTAGGGAGGCCGGGGAGCTGTTTTTT,CASSPREAGELFF
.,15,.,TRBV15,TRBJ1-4,TGTGCCACCAGTTGGGCATACCAGGCCAATGAAAAACTGTTTTTT,CATSWAYQANEKLFF
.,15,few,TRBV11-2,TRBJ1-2,TGTGCCAGCAGCTTAACCCAGGGCACTAACTATGGCTACACCTTC,CASSLTQGTNYGYTF
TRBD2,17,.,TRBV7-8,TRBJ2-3,TGTGCCAGCAGCCCCGGACTAGCCGGTTCCACCCCAGATACGCAGTATTTT,CASSPGLAGSTPDTQYF
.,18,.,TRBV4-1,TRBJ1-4,TGCGCCAGCAGCCAAGAGGGTCAATCGAGGTCGGCTAATGAAAAACTGTTTTTT,CASSQEGQSRSANEKLFF
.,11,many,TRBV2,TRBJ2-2,TGTGCCAGCAGTGTGACGGGGGAGCTGTTTTTT,CASSVTGELFF
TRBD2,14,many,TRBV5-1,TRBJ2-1,TGCGCCAGCACGGCTAGCGGGGGGTACAATGAGCAGTTCTTC,CASTASGGYNEQFF